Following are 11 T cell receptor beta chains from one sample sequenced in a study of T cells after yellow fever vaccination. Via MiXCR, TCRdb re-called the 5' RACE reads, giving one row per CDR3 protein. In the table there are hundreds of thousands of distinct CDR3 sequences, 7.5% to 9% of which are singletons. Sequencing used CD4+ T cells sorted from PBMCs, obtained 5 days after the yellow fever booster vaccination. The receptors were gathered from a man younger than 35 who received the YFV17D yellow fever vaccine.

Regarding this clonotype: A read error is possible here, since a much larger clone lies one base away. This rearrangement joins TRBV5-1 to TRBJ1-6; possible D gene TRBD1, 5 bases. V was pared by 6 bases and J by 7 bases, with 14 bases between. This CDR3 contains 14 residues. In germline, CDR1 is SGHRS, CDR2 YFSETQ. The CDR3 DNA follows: TGCGCCAGCACCCCGACCCCAGGGAATTCACCCCTCCACTTT. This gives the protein CASTPTPGNSPLHF.

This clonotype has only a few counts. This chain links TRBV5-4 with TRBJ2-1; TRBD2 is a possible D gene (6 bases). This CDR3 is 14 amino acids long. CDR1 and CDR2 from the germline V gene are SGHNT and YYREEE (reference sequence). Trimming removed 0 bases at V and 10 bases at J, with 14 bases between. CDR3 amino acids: CASSLGDGGPEQFF. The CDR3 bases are TGTGCCAGCAGCTTGGGGGACGGGGGTCCCGAGCAGTTCTTC.

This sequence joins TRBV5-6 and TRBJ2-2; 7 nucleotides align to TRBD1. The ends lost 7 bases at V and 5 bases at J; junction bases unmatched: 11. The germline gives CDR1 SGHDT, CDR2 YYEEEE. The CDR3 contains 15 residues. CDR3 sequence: CASRQRQGVTGELFF. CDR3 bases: TGTGCCAGCCGCCAGAGACAGGGAGTTACCGGGGAGCTGTTTTTT.

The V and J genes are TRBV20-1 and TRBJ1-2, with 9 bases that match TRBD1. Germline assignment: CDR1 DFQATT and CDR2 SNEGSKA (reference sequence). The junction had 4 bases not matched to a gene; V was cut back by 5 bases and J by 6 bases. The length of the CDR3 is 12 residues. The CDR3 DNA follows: TGCAGTGCTGCTACAGGGGGCGATGGCTACACCTTC. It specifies CSAATGGDGYTF.

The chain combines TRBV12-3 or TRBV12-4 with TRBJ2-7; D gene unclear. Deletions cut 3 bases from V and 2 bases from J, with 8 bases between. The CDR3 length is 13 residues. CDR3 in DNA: TGTGCCAGCAGTTTTAACGGTGCCTACGAGCAGTACTTC. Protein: CASSFNGAYEQYF.

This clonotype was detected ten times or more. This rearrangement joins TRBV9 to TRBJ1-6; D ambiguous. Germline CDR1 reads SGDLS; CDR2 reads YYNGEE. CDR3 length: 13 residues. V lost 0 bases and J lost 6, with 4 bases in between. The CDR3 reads CASSVVVNSPLHF. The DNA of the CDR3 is TGTGCCAGCAGCGTAGTTGTTAATTCACCCCTCCACTTT.

The CDR3 sequence is CASSDGGRGTDTQYF. DNA for the CDR3: TGTGCCAGCAGTGACGGCGGGAGGGGCACAGATACGCAGTATTTT. The chain uses TRBV6-4 and TRBJ2-3, with 9 bases aligning to TRBD2. The junction had 1 base not matched to a gene; V was cut back by 2 bases and J by 1 base. This CDR3 is built from 15 residues. Germline lookup yields CDR1 MRHNA and CDR2 SNTAGT.

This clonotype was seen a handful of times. CDR3 sequence: CASRPLSGNTEAFF. For the CDR3, the DNA is TGTGCCAGCCGGCCCTTAAGTGGGAACACTGAAGCTTTCTTT. The chain carries TRBV18 and TRBJ1-1, with D uncertain. CDR3 length: 14 amino acids. CDR1 is KGHSH and CDR2 is LQKENI in the germline V gene. Trimming left V 8 bases short and J 1 base short, with 14 bases between.

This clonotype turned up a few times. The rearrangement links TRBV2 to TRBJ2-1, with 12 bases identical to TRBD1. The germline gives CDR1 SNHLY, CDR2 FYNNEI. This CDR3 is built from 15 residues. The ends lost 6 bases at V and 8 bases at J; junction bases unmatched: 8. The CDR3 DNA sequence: TGTGCCAGCAGAGATTCCGGGACAGGGGGCGATGAGCAGTTCTTC. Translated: CASRDSGTGGDEQFF.

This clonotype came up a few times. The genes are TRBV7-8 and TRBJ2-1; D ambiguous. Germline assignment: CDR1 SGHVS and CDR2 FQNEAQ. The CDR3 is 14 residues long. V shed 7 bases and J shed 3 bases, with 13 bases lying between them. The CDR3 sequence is CASTREPRYNEQFF. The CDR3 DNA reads TGTGCCAGCACCCGAGAGCCCCGCTACAATGAGCAGTTCTTC.

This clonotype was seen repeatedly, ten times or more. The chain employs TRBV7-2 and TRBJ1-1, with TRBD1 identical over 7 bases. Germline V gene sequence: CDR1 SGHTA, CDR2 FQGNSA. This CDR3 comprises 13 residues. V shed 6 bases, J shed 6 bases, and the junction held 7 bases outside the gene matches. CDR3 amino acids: CASSRDSLAEAFF. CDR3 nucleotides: TGTGCCAGCAGTCGGGACAGCCTCGCTGAAGCTTTCTTT.